A single T cell receptor beta chain is shown here with its context. This sample was included in a study of T cell changes during pregnancy in multiple sclerosis. The repertoire was sequenced with immunoSEQ multiplex PCR; TCRdb's copy has only in-frame clones and lacks some. Here the sample spans tens of thousands of clones, roughly 95% being singletons. Per the germline V gene, CDR1 is SGDLS and CDR2 is YYNGEE. J lost 3 bases, V lost 0 bases, and 6 bases had no gene match. The CDR3 is 17 residues long. This sample comprised peripheral blood, obtained in the third trimester of pregnancy. The receptor was isolated from a female donor in good health, enrolled as a control in a pregnancy study. The chain is built from TRBV9 and TRBJ1-1; 12 positions agree with TRBD1. As DNA, the CDR3 is TGTGCCAGCAGCGTAGCGGGACAGGGGGCGGGAGACACTGAAGCTTTCTTT. It yields the protein CASSVAGQGAGDTEAFF.